The rows below give T cell receptor beta chains drawn from one sample of a study of T cells after yellow fever vaccination. TCRdb itself ran the 5' RACE reads through MiXCR, one entry per CDR3 protein. The table lists hundreds of thousands of distinct CDR3 sequences, 20% to 25% of them singletons. The sequenced sample was PBMCs, obtained around 3 weeks after the first yellow fever vaccination. Source of these receptors: a man between 18 and 29 years old who received the YFV17D yellow fever vaccine. CDR3s include the opening cysteine and the closing phenylalanine or tryptophan. D genes are given only for firm matches. Part of the rows lack a size; the others show once, few, many or a class for expanded clones.

V gene	J gene	clone size	D gene	CDR3 protein	CDR3 DNA
TRBV9	TRBJ2-3	NA	NA	CASSQGRPGTDTQYF	TGTGCCAGCTCCCAGGGCAGGCCCGGCACAGATACGCAGTATTTT
TRBV7-3	TRBJ2-3	NA	NA	CASSKRRGVEGTDTQYF	TGTGCCAGCAGCAAAAGAAGGGGCGTGGAGGGCACAGATACGCAGTATTTT
TRBV12-3/TRBV12-4	TRBJ2-5	NA	NA	CASSMGLVEGETQYF	TGTGCCAGCAGCATGGGGCTAGTAGAAGGCGAGACCCAGTACTTC
TRBV7-3	TRBJ2-6	NA	TRBD2	CASSLRGVSSGANVLTF	TGTGCCAGCAGCTTACGGGGGGTGAGCTCTGGGGCCAACGTCCTGACTTTC
TRBV9	TRBJ1-5	NA	NA	CASSEDGYQPQHF	TGTGCCAGCAGTGAGGACGGATATCAGCCCCAGCATTTT
TRBV5-1	TRBJ2-5	NA	TRBD2	CASSLEARGGETQYF	TGCGCCAGCAGCTTGGAGGCCCGGGGGGGGGAGACCCAGTACTTC
TRBV20-1	TRBJ1-2	many	NA	CSGSDGSRNYGYTF	TGCAGTGGCTCAGACGGAAGTAGAAACTATGGCTACACCTTC
TRBV7-3	TRBJ2-2	NA	TRBD1	CASSPLRGHGELFF	TGTGCCAGCAGCCCCCTGAGGGGGCACGGGGAGCTGTTTTTT
TRBV7-6	TRBJ2-6	NA	NA	CASSLETLTGANVLTF	TGTGCCAGCAGCTTAGAAACGTTAACTGGGGCCAACGTCCTGACTTTC
TRBV29-1	TRBJ2-7	NA	TRBD1	CSVESRQGVSYEQYF	TGCAGCGTCGAATCCCGACAGGGGGTCTCCTACGAGCAGTACTTC
TRBV7-3	TRBJ1-1	once	NA	CASSSGSSSEAFF	TGTGCCAGCAGCTCAGGGAGTTCCAGTGAAGCTTTCTTT
TRBV14	TRBJ2-1	NA	TRBD2	CASSQVGGSSYNEQFF	TGTGCCAGCAGCCAGGTCGGGGGGAGCTCCTACAATGAGCAGTTCTTC
TRBV5-1	TRBJ2-1	few	NA	CASSLAGTRYNEQFF	TGCGCCAGCAGCCTGGCCGGGACACGTTACAATGAGCAGTTCTTC
TRBV5-1	TRBJ2-1	few	TRBD2	CASSSTSGGTNEQFF	TGCGCCAGCAGCTCCACTAGCGGGGGAACAAATGAGCAGTTCTTC
TRBV5-6	TRBJ1-4	NA	NA	CASSLVGKGTNEKLFF	TGTGCCAGCAGCTTAGTCGGGAAGGGGACTAATGAAAAACTGTTTTTT
TRBV23-1	TRBJ2-3	NA	TRBD1	CASRITGTETDTQYF	TGCGCCAGCAGGATAACCGGGACAGAAACAGATACGCAGTATTTT
TRBV11-2	TRBJ1-1	NA	TRBD1	CASSIRQGRLNTEAFF	TGTGCCAGCAGCATAAGACAGGGGCGTTTGAACACTGAAGCTTTCTTT
TRBV27	TRBJ1-5	NA	NA	CASSKGNQPQHF	TGTGCCAGCAGCAAAGGGAATCAGCCCCAGCATTTT
TRBV5-1	TRBJ1-1	NA	NA	CASSLARNKNTEAFF	TGCGCCAGCAGCTTGGCCCGCAATAAGAACACTGAAGCTTTCTTT
TRBV2	TRBJ2-5	few	NA	CASSRRLAVQETQYF	TGTGCCAGCAGTCGGCGGTTAGCGGTACAAGAGACCCAGTACTTC
TRBV19	TRBJ1-6	NA	NA	CASRGPSGATNSPLHF	TGTGCCAGTAGGGGCCCCTCGGGAGCGACCAATTCACCCCTCCACTTT
TRBV20-1	TRBJ2-7	NA	TRBD2	CSARRSGGYFGTSEQYF	TGCAGTGCTAGACGCAGCGGGGGGTACTTCGGGACTAGCGAGCAGTACTTC
TRBV7-6	TRBJ1-1	NA	NA	CASRNPGGQEAFF	TGTGCCAGCAGGAACCCGGGAGGCCAGGAAGCTTTCTTT
TRBV5-5	TRBJ1-6	NA	NA	CASSLGTQGYSPLHF	TGTGCCAGCAGCTTGGGTACGCAGGGATATTCACCCCTCCACTTT
TRBV7-9	TRBJ1-1	few	NA	CASSPPNWARNTEAFF	TGTGCCAGCAGCCCACCTAACTGGGCGAGGAACACTGAAGCTTTCTTT
TRBV5-1	TRBJ2-7	many	NA	CASSLEAPSNEQYF	TGCGCCAGCAGCTTGGAGGCTCCTTCAAACGAGCAGTACTTC
TRBV11-2	TRBJ2-5	NA	TRBD2	CASSPRLAWETQYF	TGTGCCAGCAGCCCTCGACTAGCGTGGGAGACCCAGTACTTC
TRBV20-1	TRBJ2-2	few	NA	CSALPTSGELFF	TGCAGTGCCTTACCCACGTCCGGGGAGCTGTTTTTT
TRBV12-3/TRBV12-4	TRBJ1-5	NA	NA	CASSLNSHQPQHF	TGTGCCAGCAGTTTGAACAGCCATCAGCCCCAGCATTTT
TRBV4-1	TRBJ2-1	many	NA	CASSQQDGDDEQFF	TGCGCCAGCAGCCAACAGGACGGAGACGATGAGCAGTTCTTC
TRBV11-2	TRBJ2-7	NA	NA	CASSAGSYEQYF	TGTGCCAGCAGCGCAGGTTCCTACGAGCAGTACTTC
TRBV11-1	TRBJ2-2	few	NA	CASSSPYHDISNTGELFF	TGTGCCAGCAGCTCTCCCTATCATGACATATCGAACACCGGGGAGCTGTTTTTT
TRBV7-2	TRBJ2-4	NA	NA	CASSLTRGNIQYF	TGTGCCAGCAGCTTAACCAGGGGTAACATTCAGTACTTC
TRBV29-1	TRBJ2-2	NA	NA	CSVANTGELFF	TGCAGCGTCGCGAACACCGGGGAGCTGTTTTTT
TRBV6-4	TRBJ2-1	NA	NA	CASSEDNVNEQFF	TGTGCCAGCAGTGAGGACAACGTAAATGAGCAGTTCTTC
TRBV24-1	TRBJ2-1	NA	NA	CATSDSWTEGQFF	TGTGCCACCAGTGATTCCTGGACGGAAGGGCAGTTCTTC
TRBV4-3	TRBJ2-3	NA	NA	CASSQDIRSTDTQYF	TGCGCCAGCAGCCAAGATATCCGAAGCACAGATACGCAGTATTTT
TRBV6-6	TRBJ1-2	many	NA	CASSPNYGYTF	TGTGCCAGCAGTCCAAACTATGGCTACACCTTC
TRBV7-3	TRBJ2-3	many	NA	CASSPRRTDTDTQYF	TGTGCCAGCAGCCCCCGCCGGACCGACACAGATACGCAGTATTTT
TRBV5-1	TRBJ2-2	NA	TRBD2	CASSLGLAGGYGTGELFF	TGCGCCAGCAGCTTAGGACTAGCGGGGGGGTACGGCACCGGGGAGCTGTTTTTT
TRBV20-1	TRBJ1-6	NA	NA	CSANRISYNSPLHF	TGCAGTGCGAACAGGATCTCCTATAATTCACCCCTCCACTTT
TRBV7-2	TRBJ2-3	NA	NA	CASSRRIGGGATDTQYF	TGTGCCAGCAGCCGGAGAATAGGAGGGGGGGCAACAGATACGCAGTATTTT
TRBV6-1	TRBJ1-1	few	NA	CASSPQGAAFGTSEAFF	TGTGCCAGCAGCCCCCAAGGGGCCGCCTTTGGGACTTCTGAAGCTTTCTTT
TRBV5-5	TRBJ1-1	NA	NA	CASSVGLGATEAFF	TGTGCCAGCAGCGTGGGATTGGGGGCCACTGAAGCTTTCTTT
TRBV24-1	TRBJ2-2	NA	NA	CATSDLRGPGYTGELFF	TGTGCCACCAGTGATCTCCGGGGACCGGGCTACACCGGGGAGCTGTTTTTT
TRBV7-6	TRBJ2-5	many	TRBD1	CASSLRPGGAGETQYF	TGTGCCAGCAGCTTACGACCAGGGGGCGCGGGGGAGACCCAGTACTTC
TRBV4-3	TRBJ2-4	few	TRBD2	CASSEGKLAGGKNIQYF	TGCGCCAGCAGTGAGGGAAAACTAGCGGGGGGGAAAAACATTCAGTACTTC
TRBV25-1	TRBJ2-3	few	TRBD2	CASSAAGGDNTQYF	TGTGCCAGCAGTGCAGCGGGGGGCGATAATACGCAGTATTTT
TRBV6-5	TRBJ2-1	few	NA	CASSYSIQSSYNEQFF	TGTGCCAGCAGTTACTCGATACAGAGCTCCTACAATGAGCAGTTCTTC
TRBV23-1	TRBJ2-1	many	TRBD2	CASSPWRGAYNEQFF	TGCGCCAGCTCCCCATGGCGGGGGGCCTACAATGAGCAGTTCTTC
TRBV5-4	TRBJ1-1	NA	NA	CASRHGLYTEAFF	TGTGCCAGCCGGCACGGTCTTTACACTGAAGCTTTCTTT